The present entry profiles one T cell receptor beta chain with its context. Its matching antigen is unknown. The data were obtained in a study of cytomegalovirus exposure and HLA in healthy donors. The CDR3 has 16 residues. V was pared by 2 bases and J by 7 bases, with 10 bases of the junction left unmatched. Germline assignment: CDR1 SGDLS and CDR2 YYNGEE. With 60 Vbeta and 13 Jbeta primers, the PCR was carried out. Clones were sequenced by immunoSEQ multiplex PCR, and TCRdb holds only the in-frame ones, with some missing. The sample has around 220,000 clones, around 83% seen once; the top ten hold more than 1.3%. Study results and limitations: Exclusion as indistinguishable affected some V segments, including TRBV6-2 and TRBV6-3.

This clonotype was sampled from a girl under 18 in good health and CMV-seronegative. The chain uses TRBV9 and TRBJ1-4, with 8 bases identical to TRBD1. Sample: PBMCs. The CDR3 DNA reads TGTGCCAGCAGCGTTCAGTCGACAGGGGTTGTTGAAAAACTGTTTTTT. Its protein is CASSVQSTGVVEKLFF.